This passage covers 15 T cell receptor beta chains from one sample sequenced in a study of blood T cell repertoires in COVID-19. Here immunoSEQ multiplex PCR was the method, and the copy in TCRdb shows in-frame clones only, minus some. The repertoire holds about 350,000 clones, with about 90% as singletons. Sample: PBMCs or T cells enriched from blood (not recorded which). The origin of the receptors is a woman aged 30 to 39 who had recovered from COVID-19.

The chain joins TRBV7-9 to TRBJ1-2; 7 nucleotides align to TRBD1. With V trimmed by 5 bases and J by 0 bases, 6 bases remained unmatched. The CDR3 runs to 15 residues. The germline V gene has CDR1 SEHNR and CDR2 FQNEAQ (reference sequence). CDR3 region: CASSRGTAPNYGYTF. The CDR3 region has the DNA TGTGCCAGCAGCCGGGGGACAGCCCCTAACTATGGCTACACCTTC.

The chain has TRBV6-5 and TRBJ1-2; no clear D gene. This CDR3 is built from 16 residues. V gave up 0 bases and J gave up 1 base, with 12 bases separating them. Germline loops: CDR1 MNHEY, CDR2 SVGAGI. The CDR3 nucleotides read TGTGCCAGCAGTTACTCCGGCAACAGCTTTAACTATGGCTACACCTTC. This translates into CASSYSGNSFNYGYTF.

The V and J genes are TRBV30 and TRBJ2-5, with 10 bases aligning to TRBD2. CDR1 is GTSNPN and CDR2 is SVGIG in the germline V gene (reference sequence). V was clipped by 0 bases and J by 5 bases; unmatched bases: 6. The CDR3 contains 15 residues. CDR3 protein: CAWSVQAGGRETQYF. CDR3 in DNA: TGTGCCTGGAGTGTACAAGCGGGGGGGCGCGAGACCCAGTACTTC.

The genes are TRBV6-4 and TRBJ2-1, with 9 bases identical to TRBD2. The CDR3 is made up of 15 amino acids. Germline V gene sequence: CDR1 MRHNA, CDR2 SNTAGT. The trim removed 6 bases at V and 12 bases at J, leaving 15 bases unmatched. CDR3 protein: CASSLLAGALGGQFF. For the CDR3, the DNA is TGTGCCAGCAGCTTATTAGCGGGGGCCCTGGGAGGGCAGTTCTTC.

There are a few counts of this clone. The V and J genes are TRBV29-1 and TRBJ2-2, with D unclear. Germline-derived CDR1 and CDR2 are SQVTM and ANQGSEA. V lost 6 bases and J lost 2, with 7 bases in between. This CDR3 contains 12 residues. CDR3 DNA sequence: TGCAGCGTCAAGCGCAACACCGGGGAGCTGTTTTTT. It encodes CSVKRNTGELFF.

The chain is built from TRBV6-5 and TRBJ2-7; 11 positions match TRBD1. The CDR3 runs 14 residues. Losses at the gene ends were 6 bases for V and 2 bases for J; bases not matched to a gene: 3. Germline assignment: CDR1 MNHEY and CDR2 SVGAGI. CDR3 amino acids: CASSGTGGPYEQYF. The CDR3 DNA reads TGTGCCAGCAGCGGGACAGGGGGACCCTACGAGCAGTACTTC.

The V call is TRBV19, the J call TRBJ1-2, with a weak D call TRBD1 (5 bases). V shed 1 base and J shed 4 bases, with 13 bases lying between them. Germline-derived CDR1 and CDR2 are LNHDA and SQIVND (reference sequence). The CDR3 spans 15 residues. CDR3 nucleotides: TGTGCCAGTAGTATAGGACCGGGGGGTACCTATGGCTACACCTTC. This codes for CASSIGPGGTYGYTF.

The V gene is TRBV28, the J gene TRBJ2-7; perhaps TRBD2 as D (5 bases). V was pared by 6 bases and J by 3 bases, with 18 bases between. Germline CDR1 and CDR2: MDHEN and SYDVKM. The CDR3 is 15 residues long. The CDR3 nucleotides read TGTGCCAGCAGATCTTCTTCACGGGGTTTCTACGAGCAGTACTTC. Amino acid sequence: CASRSSSRGFYEQYF.

The chain joins TRBV3-1 (or the pseudogene TRBV3-2) to TRBJ1-5, with TRBD1 as a possible D gene (5 bases). The V and J ends lost 1 base and 4 bases respectively, with 8 bases between them. Germline CDR1 LGHDT, CDR2 YNNKEL (reference sequence). The CDR3 length is 14 residues. Written as DNA, the CDR3 is TGTGCCAGCAGCCAAGCAGGGTGGAATCAGCCCCAGCATTTT. Translating gives CASSQAGWNQPQHF.

The chain has TRBV6-6 and TRBJ2-5; 7 bases are shared with TRBD2. The CDR3 is 15 residues long. Germline V gives CDR1 MNHNY, CDR2 SVGAGI (reference sequence). J gave up 2 bases and V 3 bases, and 6 bases lay outside the gene matches. The CDR3 spells CASSYLSGFQETQYF. CDR3 coding DNA: TGTGCCAGCAGTTATCTTAGCGGGTTTCAAGAGACCCAGTACTTC.

The gene calls are TRBV12-3 or TRBV12-4 and TRBJ1-5; D ambiguous. The CDR3 has 12 residues. V was trimmed by 8 bases and J by 1 base, leaving 6 bases between them. The chain's CDR3 is CASGESNQPQHF. The CDR3 region has the DNA TGTGCCAGCGGGGAGAGCAATCAGCCCCAGCATTTT.

The rearrangement joins TRBV19 to TRBJ2-7; 8 bases match TRBD1. Germline loops: CDR1 LNHDA, CDR2 SQIVND (reference sequence). V shed 9 bases, J shed 3 bases, and the junction held 4 bases outside the gene matches. This CDR3 has 12 residues. The CDR3 is CASRDRLYEQYF. CDR3 nucleotide sequence: TGTGCCAGCAGGGACAGGCTCTACGAGCAGTACTTC.

This clone has a single count. The chain joins TRBV29-1 to TRBJ2-7; D not resolved. The CDR3 runs to 13 residues. The V and J ends lost 4 bases and 2 bases respectively, with 12 bases between them. Germline assignment: CDR1 SQVTM and CDR2 ANQGSEA. DNA for the CDR3: TGCAGCGTTGGAGTCAATAAAGCCTACGAGCAGTACTTC. Its protein product is CSVGVNKAYEQYF.

The V gene is TRBV5-4, the J gene TRBJ2-1; TRBD2 aligns across 7 bases. CDR1 SGHNT and CDR2 YYREEE come from the germline V gene (reference sequence). Trimming cost V 5 bases and J 6 bases; bases outside gene matches: 17. The CDR3 runs 17 residues. The CDR3 coding sequence is TGTGCCAGCAGGGTGATGGGAGGGTTAAACAAGGGCAATGAGCAGTTCTTC. Translation gives CASRVMGGLNKGNEQFF. Looking up the rest from reference TRBV5-4 and TRBJ2-1 gives the full variable domain: ETGVTQSPTHLIKTRGQQVTLRCSSQSGHNTVSWYQQALGQGPQFIFQYYREEENGRGNFPPRFSGLQFPNYSSELNVNALELDDSALYLCASRVMGGLNKGNEQFFGPGTRLTVL.

The chain links TRBV10-3 to TRBJ1-5, with D maybe TRBD1 (5 bases). The CDR3 is 14 residues long. CDR1 and CDR2 (germline): ENHRY, SYGVKD. V was shortened by 6 bases and J by 3 bases, with 12 bases between the two germline ends. In nucleotides, the CDR3 is TGTGCCATCAGCAGGGATGCGCCCAATCAGCCCCAGCATTTT. Translating gives CAISRDAPNQPQHF.